The source of this T cell receptor (beta chain) is a study of T cell responses to AZD1222 COVID-19 vaccine. Study outcomes and limitations: Close to half of all spike-specific TCRs reportedly target regions of the variants that are unmutated.

Germline lookup yields CDR1 SQVTM and CDR2 ANQGSEA. V lost 6 bases, J lost 3 bases, and 11 bases lay in between. The CDR3 has 12 residues. Clones were read by immunoSEQ multiplex PCR, and TCRdb kept only the in-frame ones, dropping some. The sample yields about 150,000 clones, about nine tenths seen once. On this clone itself: Antigen: not known.

Sequenced here: peripheral blood, sampled on day 0 of MenACWY control vaccination. V gene TRBV29-1 combines with J gene TRBJ1-2; maybe TRBD1 (6 bases). The clonotype comes from an adult in good health. CDR3 bases: TGCAGCGTGCTAGGACAGCACTATGGCTACACCTTC. Translated, it gives CSVLGQHYGYTF.